The next 6 T cell receptor beta chains were all read from a single sample in a study of blood T cell repertoires in COVID-19. TCRdb keeps only in-frame clones here, not all; method: immunoSEQ multiplex PCR. The table lists 45,000 to 60,000 clones, about nine tenths of them singletons. The sequencing input was peripheral blood. These receptors came from a man in his 60s with active or convalescent COVID-19.

The genes are TRBV5-1 and TRBJ1-1; D is unresolved. The V end was cut by 0 bases, the J end by 0 bases, with 12 bases between. The length of the CDR3 is 16 residues. Germline assignment: CDR1 SGHRS and CDR2 YFSETQ. CDR3 nucleotides: TGCGCCAGCAGCTTGGCTCCGCGGGATTTGAACACTGAAGCTTTCTTT. Amino acids: CASSLAPRDLNTEAFF.

The V gene is TRBV4-2, the J gene TRBJ2-3; D may be TRBD2 (5 bases). CDR3 length equals 16 residues. The V end lost 4 bases, the J end lost 2 bases, and 16 bases lay between the germline ends. Germline lookup yields CDR1 LGHNA and CDR2 YNFKEQ. CDR3 region: CASSRGSTTATDTQYF. In DNA, the CDR3 is TGTGCCAGCAGCCGAGGGAGTACTACCGCCACAGATACGCAGTATTTT.

This chain joins TRBV28 and TRBJ2-5, with D maybe TRBD1 (6 bases). Germline values: CDR1 MDHEN, CDR2 SYDVKM. Trimming stripped 5 bases from V and 5 bases from J, with 12 bases between. This CDR3 is 13 amino acids long. The CDR3 nucleotides are TGTGCCAGCAGTCCAGGGGTGATGGAGACCCAGTACTTC. It encodes CASSPGVMETQYF.

This chain links TRBV30 with TRBJ2-7, with D possibly TRBD1 on 5 matching bases. CDR3 size: 16 residues. The V gene's germline CDR1 is GTSNPN and CDR2 SVGIG (reference sequence). The V end lost 3 bases, the J end lost 4 bases, and 22 bases lay between the germline ends. CDR3 in amino acids: CAWRDRQQSISYEQYF. For the CDR3, the DNA is TGTGCCTGGAGGGATAGACAGCAAAGCATCTCATACGAGCAGTACTTC.

There are a few counts of this clone. This chain uses TRBV2 with TRBJ1-1; 8 bases line up with TRBD1. With V trimmed by 8 bases and J by 4 bases, 6 bases remained unmatched. This CDR3 spans 13 amino acids. Germline V gene sequence: CDR1 SNHLY, CDR2 FYNNEI. CDR3 in amino acids: CASVDRGSTEAFF. The CDR3 nucleotides read TGTGCCAGCGTAGACAGGGGTAGCACTGAAGCTTTCTTT.

The chain links TRBV18 to TRBJ2-2, with D uncertain. V lost 0 bases, J lost 1 base, and 9 bases lay in between. The CDR3 sequence is 16 residues long. Germline CDR1 is KGHSH and CDR2 is LQKENI. As DNA, the CDR3 is TGTGCCAGCTCACCACCGGCAGGATGGAACACCGGGGAGCTGTTTTTT. Encoded protein: CASSPPAGWNTGELFF.